These T cell receptor beta chains were read from a single sample in a study of cytomegalovirus exposure and HLA in healthy donors. TCRdb's copy holds only in-frame clones and misses some; the assay was immunoSEQ multiplex PCR. The sample has around 170,000 clones, under 80% seen once. The sequenced sample consisted of PBMCs. All receptors come from a woman aged 30 to 39 in good health and CMV-seropositive. Each CDR3 is given with its conserved first and last residue. The D gene is left open where the match is weak. Some rows have no size entry. The others give once, few or many, or a class for an expanded clone.

clone_size	cdr3_length	v_call	d_call	j_call	cdr3_aa	cdr3_nt
.	13	TRBV7-9	.	TRBJ2-5	CASSSLRQETQYF	TGTGCCAGCAGCTCGCTGCGCCAAGAGACCCAGTACTTC
.	16	TRBV11-2	.	TRBJ2-3	CASSLGPTRATDTQYF	TGTGCCAGCAGCTTAGGTCCGACTAGGGCCACAGATACGCAGTATTTT
.	15	TRBV5-1	TRBD2	TRBJ2-1	CASSSRRGGLNEQFF	TGCGCCAGCAGCTCGAGGCGGGGGGGCCTCAATGAGCAGTTCTTC
once	15	TRBV19	.	TRBJ2-3	CASSIDKGLTDTQYF	TGTGCCAGTAGTATAGACAAGGGACTCACAGATACGCAGTATTTT
once	13	TRBV2	.	TRBJ1-3	CASSFEGRNTIYF	TGTGCCAGCAGTTTCGAGGGAAGAAACACCATATATTTT
.	15	TRBV7-9	.	TRBJ1-4	CASSLYQGREQKLFF	TGTGCCAGCAGCTTATACCAGGGGCGTGAACAAAAACTGTTTTTT
.	14	TRBV30	.	TRBJ1-2	CACLGQGAFYGYTF	TGTGCCTGCCTCGGGCAGGGTGCTTTCTATGGCTACACCTTC
.	13	TRBV9	.	TRBJ1-3	CASSVGVPDTIYF	TGTGCCAGCAGCGTAGGAGTTCCCGACACCATATATTTT
few	16	TRBV7-2	TRBD2	TRBJ2-1	CASSLDPGAGGNEQFF	TGTGCCAGCAGCTTAGACCCGGGGGCGGGGGGCAATGAGCAGTTCTTC
.	17	TRBV4-3	TRBD1	TRBJ2-1	CASSQTHTGGWNNEQFF	TGCGCCAGCAGCCAAACCCATACAGGGGGTTGGAACAATGAGCAGTTCTTC
.	15	TRBV7-6	.	TRBJ2-7	CASSLGGVHSYEQYF	TGTGCCAGCAGCTTAGGGGGGGTCCACTCCTACGAGCAGTACTTC
.	12	TRBV6-6	.	TRBJ2-2	CASTPGAGELFF	TGTGCCAGCACCCCAGGCGCCGGGGAGCTGTTTTTT
.	13	TRBV15	.	TRBJ1-1	CATSIQGGAEAFF	TGTGCCACCAGCATACAGGGAGGGGCTGAAGCTTTCTTT
.	12	TRBV21-1	.	TRBJ1-2	CAMGLRGYGYTF	TGTGCCATGGGACTTCGCGGGTATGGCTACACCTTC
.	16	TRBV28	TRBD2	TRBJ2-7	CASRARTSGGPYRQYF	TGTGCCAGCAGGGCTAGGACTAGCGGGGGCCCATACCGCCAGTACTTC
few	14	TRBV5-4	TRBD2	TRBJ2-2	CASSFGGGTGELFF	TGTGCCAGCAGCTTTGGGGGAGGGACCGGGGAGCTGTTTTTT
.	16	TRBV9	TRBD2	TRBJ2-5	CASSTLGLAGGETQYF	TGTGCCAGCAGCACCTTAGGACTAGCGGGGGGTGAGACCCAGTACTTC
.	14	TRBV19	TRBD1	TRBJ1-6	CASSSTGGGSPLHF	TGTGCCAGTAGTTCGACAGGGGGAGGTTCACCCCTCCACTTT
.	13	TRBV7-2	.	TRBJ2-7	CASSDTVTYEQYF	TGTGCCAGCAGCGATACAGTCACCTACGAGCAGTACTTC
.	14	TRBV6-1	TRBD1	TRBJ1-2	CASKTGQGGYGYTF	TGTGCCAGCAAAACGGGACAGGGGGGCTATGGCTACACCTTC
once	16	TRBV7-7	TRBD1	TRBJ2-5	CASSPERTGGQETQYF	TGTGCCAGCAGCCCCGAGAGGACAGGTGGCCAAGAGACCCAGTACTTC
.	15	TRBV5-1	.	TRBJ2-7	CASSLGAGGIYEQYF	TGCGCCAGCAGCTTGGGGGCAGGAGGGATCTACGAGCAGTACTTC
.	14	TRBV19	TRBD1	TRBJ1-1	CASSPWTGALGAFF	TGTGCCAGTAGTCCCTGGACAGGGGCACTGGGGGCTTTCTTT
.	17	TRBV7-2	TRBD2	TRBJ2-3	CASSRRPTSGGADTQYF	TGTGCCAGCAGTCGCCGACCGACTAGCGGGGGAGCAGATACGCAGTATTTT
.	13	TRBV18	.	TRBJ2-5	CASSDRVQETQYF	TGTGCCAGCTCGGACAGAGTCCAAGAGACCCAGTACTTC
few	15	TRBV4-3	.	TRBJ1-4	CASSPLGGVDEKLFF	TGCGCCAGCAGCCCACTGGGAGGGGTGGACGAAAAACTGTTTTTT
.	15	TRBV4-1	TRBD2	TRBJ2-7	CASSQDGGGGYEQYF	TGCGCCAGCAGCCAAGATGGGGGGGGTGGCTACGAGCAGTACTTC
.	14	TRBV18	TRBD1	TRBJ2-7	CASSPPGQAYEQYF	TGTGCCAGCTCACCACCGGGACAGGCTTACGAGCAGTACTTC
.	18	TRBV27	TRBD1	TRBJ1-1	CASSFTPRGRWSGTEAFF	TGTGCCAGCAGTTTTACGCCCAGGGGGCGTTGGAGCGGCACTGAAGCTTTCTTT
.	16	TRBV28	.	TRBJ1-4	CASSLGRVGSNEKLFF	TGTGCCAGCAGTTTGGGCAGGGTGGGTTCTAATGAAAAACTGTTTTTT
.	14	TRBV28	TRBD1	TRBJ2-7	CASSFGDRAYEQYF	TGTGCCAGCAGTTTCGGGGACAGAGCCTACGAGCAGTACTTC
.	12	TRBV6-5	.	TRBJ2-5	CATRGSQETQYF	TGTGCCACACGAGGGAGTCAAGAGACCCAGTACTTC
.	15	TRBV2	.	TRBJ1-6	CASSQGEMDNSPLHF	TGTGCCAGCAGTCAAGGAGAGATGGATAATTCACCCCTCCACTTT
.	15	TRBV7-2	.	TRBJ2-3	CASSIGTPLADTQYF	TGTGCCAGCAGCATCGGGACTCCTCTGGCAGATACGCAGTATTTT
.	16	TRBV19	TRBD1	TRBJ2-7	CASSLDQDRVVGEQYF	TGTGCCAGTAGTCTCGACCAGGACAGGGTGGTCGGCGAGCAGTACTTC
.	16	TRBV9	.	TRBJ2-3	CASSGPGGQGTDTQYF	TGTGCCAGCAGCGGTCCGGGGGGCCAGGGAACAGATACGCAGTATTTT
.	13	TRBV4-3	.	TRBJ1-3	CASSQDPRDTIYF	TGCGCCAGCAGCCAAGATCCTCGTGACACCATATATTTT
.	16	TRBV6-1	TRBD1	TRBJ2-2	CASSGRDRGNTGELFF	TGTGCCAGCAGTGGCCGGGACAGGGGTAACACCGGGGAGCTGTTTTTT
.	16	TRBV5-5	TRBD2	TRBJ2-1	CASSSVPGLAANEQFF	TGTGCCAGCAGCTCCGTTCCGGGACTAGCGGCCAATGAGCAGTTCTTC
.	16	TRBV12-5	TRBD1	TRBJ1-6	CASGSDRGKNNSPLHF	TGTGCTAGTGGGTCAGACAGGGGTAAAAATAATTCACCCCTCCACTTT
few	16	TRBV5-4	TRBD2	TRBJ2-2	CASSLAASGVTGELFF	TGTGCCAGCAGCTTGGCCGCTAGCGGGGTCACCGGGGAGCTGTTTTTT
.	11	TRBV7-6	.	TRBJ1-2	CATGGNYGYTF	TGTGCCACCGGTGGTAACTATGGCTACACCTTC
.	15	TRBV4-2	.	TRBJ1-5	CASSQDEAAHQPQHF	TGTGCCAGCAGCCAAGATGAGGCAGCCCATCAGCCCCAGCATTTT
.	15	TRBV2	TRBD1	TRBJ1-4	CASSPIGTVNEKLFF	TGTGCCAGCAGTCCTATCGGGACAGTTAATGAAAAACTGTTTTTT
.	19	TRBV4-3	TRBD1	TRBJ2-2	CASSQDPPRDRGNTGELFF	TGCGCCAGCAGCCAAGATCCACCCCGGGACAGGGGGAACACCGGGGAGCTGTTTTTT
.	17	TRBV11-3	.	TRBJ1-4	CASSLVWGTATNEKLFF	TGTGCCAGCAGCTTAGTGTGGGGCACCGCAACTAATGAAAAACTGTTTTTT
few	15	TRBV7-2	.	TRBJ1-6	CASSLGAGLNSPLHF	TGTGCCAGCAGCTTAGGGGCAGGGTTAAATTCACCCCTCCACTTT
.	16	TRBV7-9	.	TRBJ2-7	CASSPAGSRDAYEQYF	TGTGCCAGCAGCCCAGCCGGGAGTAGGGACGCCTACGAGCAGTACTTC
.	15	TRBV9	.	TRBJ2-5	CASTLGGVSSETQYF	TGTGCCAGCACCTTAGGAGGGGTTTCGTCAGAGACCCAGTACTTC
.	14	TRBV18	TRBD1	TRBJ2-7	CASSQDRGLLEQYF	TGTGCCAGCTCACAAGACAGGGGGCTGCTAGAGCAGTACTTC
.	17	TRBV7-8	TRBD2	TRBJ2-5	CASSAHGGGGAGETQYF	TGTGCCAGCAGCGCCCACGGTGGCGGGGGGGCCGGAGAGACCCAGTACTTC
.	14	TRBV28	.	TRBJ1-6	CASSLMVAGSPLHF	TGTGCCAGCAGTTTAATGGTAGCCGGTTCACCCCTCCACTTT
.	16	TRBV4-1	.	TRBJ2-2	CASSQGPIPNTGELFF	TGCGCCAGCAGCCAAGGGCCGATTCCTAACACCGGGGAGCTGTTTTTT
.	15	TRBV7-9	.	TRBJ2-4	CASSLVLAGRNIQYF	TGTGCCAGCAGCTTAGTGCTGGCAGGGAGGAACATTCAGTACTTC